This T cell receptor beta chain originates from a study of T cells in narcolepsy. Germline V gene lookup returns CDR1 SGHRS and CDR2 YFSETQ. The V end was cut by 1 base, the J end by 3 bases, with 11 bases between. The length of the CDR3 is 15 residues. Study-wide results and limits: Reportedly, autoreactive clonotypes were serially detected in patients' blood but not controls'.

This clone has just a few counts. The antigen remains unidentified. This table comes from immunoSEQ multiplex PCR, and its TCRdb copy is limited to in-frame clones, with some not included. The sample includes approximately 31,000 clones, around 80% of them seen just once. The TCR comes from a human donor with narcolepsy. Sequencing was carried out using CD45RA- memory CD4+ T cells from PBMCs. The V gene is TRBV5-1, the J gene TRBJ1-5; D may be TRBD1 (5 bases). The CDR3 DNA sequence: TGCGCCAGCAGCTTGCTGCCGGGGCACAATCAGCCCCAGCATTTT. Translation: CASSLLPGHNQPQHF.